The 27 T cell receptor beta chains presented below share a single source sample, sequenced in a study of blood T cell repertoires in COVID-19. Profiling relied on immunoSEQ multiplex PCR, and the TCRdb table lists in-frame clones only, not all of them. This table has 150,000 to 170,000 clones, roughly 80% appearing once. The sequenced sample was peripheral blood. Receptors were obtained from an elderly man with acute or convalescent COVID-19.

This clone was picked up one time. The V and J genes are TRBV6-2 or TRBV6-3 and TRBJ2-5, with 9 bases aligning to TRBD2. CDR1 and CDR2 from the germline V gene are MNHEY and SVGEGT. The V and J ends lost 6 bases and 3 bases, in that order; junction bases with no gene match: 8. This CDR3 region has 15 residues. The CDR3 reads CASSSGTSWEETQYF. CDR3 DNA sequence: TGTGCCAGCAGCAGTGGGACTAGCTGGGAAGAGACCCAGTACTTC.

The chain is built from TRBV7-2 and TRBJ1-1; the D is unclear. CDR1 is SGHTA, CDR2 FQGNSA, per germline. With 2 bases removed from V and 4 bases from J, the gap between germline ends came to 14 bases. CDR3 length equals 15 residues. The CDR3 loop is CASSLNSLRGTEAFF. Here the CDR3 DNA reads TGTGCCAGCAGCTTAAACTCCCTGCGAGGCACTGAAGCTTTCTTT.

The chain links TRBV27 to TRBJ2-3, with 9 bases identical to TRBD1. The CDR3 runs 13 residues. V shed 8 bases, J shed 5 bases, and the junction held 5 bases outside the gene matches. CDR1 and CDR2 (germline): MNHEY, SMNVEV (reference sequence). CDR3 sequence (DNA): TGTGCCAGCGGGTACAGGGGGCAAGATACGCAGTATTTT. Translating it yields CASGYRGQDTQYF.

This clone was picked up a small number of times. The CDR3, as DNA: TGTGCCAGCAGCCAAGACCCCCTCTACGAGCAGTACTTC. Translating gives CASSQDPLYEQYF. V is TRBV3-1 (or the pseudogene TRBV3-2) and J is TRBJ2-7; unclear D gene. Germline CDR1 LGHDT, CDR2 YNNKEL (reference sequence). The CDR3 runs 13 residues. V gave up 0 bases and J gave up 3 bases, with 6 bases separating them.

In its sample, this clone was seen a few times. The CDR3 loop reads CASSNVGSGYTF. Written as DNA, the CDR3 is TGTGCCAGTAGTAATGTGGGCTCGGGCTACACCTTC. The chain has TRBV19 and TRBJ1-2; D is ambiguous. V gave up 4 bases and J gave up 8 bases, with 11 bases separating them. The CDR3 runs to 12 residues. Germline CDR1 is LNHDA and CDR2 is SQIVND (reference sequence).

The chain uses TRBV12-3 or TRBV12-4 and TRBJ1-1; D not resolved. This CDR3 spans 13 amino acids. Deletions cut 2 bases from V and 3 bases from J, with 7 bases between. The chain's CDR3 is CASSLSGDTEAFF. For the CDR3, the DNA is TGTGCCAGCAGTTTATCGGGAGACACTGAAGCTTTCTTT.

The CDR3 sequence: CSVEGQTNTGELFF. In DNA, the CDR3 is TGCAGCGTTGAGGGACAGACGAACACCGGGGAGCTGTTTTTT. The genes are TRBV29-1 and TRBJ2-2, with 7 bases that match TRBD1. This CDR3 is built from 14 residues. The ends lost 3 bases at V and 0 bases at J; junction bases unmatched: 1. CDR1 and CDR2 from the germline V gene are SQVTM and ANQGSEA.

The chain carries TRBV7-3 and TRBJ2-3, with 7 bases identical to TRBD1. After removal of 6 bases from V and 5 bases from J, the junction contained 11 bases not matched to a gene. The CDR3 loop spans 15 amino acids. CDR1 is SGHTA, CDR2 FQGTGA, per germline. The CDR3 DNA reads as TGTGCCAGCAGTAACACTGCGACAGGGTTAGATACGCAGTATTTT. Its protein is CASSNTATGLDTQYF.

This clone has a handful of counts. The gene calls are TRBV12-3 or TRBV12-4 and TRBJ1-5; D possibly corresponds to TRBD1 (5 bases). Trimming removed 7 bases from V and 9 bases from J, with 16 bases in between. The CDR3 consists of 13 residues. CDR3 amino acids: CASTSGISLPQHF. In nucleotides, the CDR3 is TGTGCCAGCACCTCAGGGATTTCATTGCCCCAGCATTTT.

The chain is built from TRBV6-6 and TRBJ2-7; D may be TRBD1 (5 bases). Germline lookup yields CDR1 MNHNY and CDR2 SVGAGI (reference sequence). V was trimmed by 6 bases and J by 3 bases, leaving 18 bases between them. This CDR3 contains 15 residues. The chain's CDR3 is CASSHAASRDYEQYF. In DNA, the CDR3 is TGTGCCAGCAGCCACGCTGCATCCAGGGACTACGAGCAGTACTTC.

The chain combines TRBV30 with TRBJ2-7; 9 bases line up with TRBD1. CDR1 GTSNPN and CDR2 SVGIG come from the germline V gene (reference sequence). This CDR3 region has 11 residues. The V gene end was trimmed by 5 bases and the J gene end by 4 bases; junction bases not matched to a gene: 0. The CDR3 bases are TGTGCCTGGGGGACAGGGTACGAGCAGTACTTC. Its protein is CAWGTGYEQYF.

The rearrangement links TRBV7-3 to TRBJ2-7; the match to TRBD2 covers 8 bases. V trimming: 2 bases; J trimming: 1 base; junction bases outside the gene matches: 4. CDR3 length: 15 amino acids. Per germline, CDR1 SGHTA and CDR2 FQGTGA. CDR3 sequence: CASSLATGGSYEQYF. The CDR3 DNA reads as TGTGCCAGCAGCTTAGCGACGGGAGGGTCCTACGAGCAGTACTTC.

The V and J genes are TRBV11-3 and TRBJ2-1; the match to TRBD1 covers 9 bases. The trim removed 1 base at V and 3 bases at J, leaving 4 bases unmatched. Germline CDR1 reads SGHNT; CDR2 reads YENEEA. The CDR3 covers 16 residues. The CDR3 region is CASSLGGGQGYNEQFF. DNA of the CDR3: TGTGCCAGCAGCTTAGGAGGGGGACAGGGCTACAATGAGCAGTTCTTC.

As concerns this clone: One end of the junction fails to match germline, which may point to a read error. This rearrangement joins TRBV5-1 to TRBJ2-5; tentatively, D is TRBD2 (6 bases). The CDR3 has 16 residues. CDR1 SGHRS and CDR2 YFSETQ come from the germline V gene. The CDR3 DNA sequence: TGCGCCAGCAGTTTGGCCGCAGGGACTCTACAAGAGACCCAGTACTTC. It is translated as CASSLAAGTLQETQYF.

This clone came up a few times. The chain combines TRBV7-2 with TRBJ1-4; possible D gene TRBD1, 5 bases. The CDR3 has 14 amino acids. V dropped 0 bases and J dropped 5 bases, with 7 bases sitting between them. Germline CDR1 reads SGHTA; CDR2 reads FQGNSA. The CDR3 DNA sequence: TGTGCCAGCAGCTTAGCCAGGGTGAATGAAAAACTGTTTTTT. It codes for CASSLARVNEKLFF.

The V and J genes are TRBV30 and TRBJ2-6; the match to TRBD1 covers 8 bases. Germline CDR1 reads GTSNPN; CDR2 reads SVGIG (reference sequence). CDR3 length equals 15 residues. Trimming took 8 bases from V and 1 from J; bases not matched to a gene: 7. The CDR3, as DNA: TGTGCCCGCACAGGGGGATTGTCTGGGGCCAACGTCCTGACTTTC. Protein sequence: CARTGGLSGANVLTF. Full variable domain (rest looked up from reference TRBV30 and TRBJ2-6): SQTIHQWPATLVQPVGSPLSLECTVEGTSNPNLYWYRQAAGRGLQLLFYSVGIGQISSEVPQNLSASRPQDRQFILSSKKLLLSDSGFYLCARTGGLSGANVLTFGAGSRLTVL.

This clone was detected only once. The chain joins TRBV2 to TRBJ2-1; 16 positions agree with TRBD2. The germline gives CDR1 SNHLY, CDR2 FYNNEI. The V and J ends lost 6 bases and 7 bases, in that order; junction bases with no gene match: 6. The CDR3 length is 16 residues. The CDR3 reads CASRGLAGGPGNEQFF. The CDR3 DNA is TGTGCCAGCAGGGGACTAGCGGGGGGGCCTGGAAATGAGCAGTTCTTC.

The chain joins TRBV27 to TRBJ1-5; 7 bases line up with TRBD1. The trim removed 6 bases at V and 2 bases at J, leaving 7 bases unmatched. Germline V gene lookup returns CDR1 MNHEY and CDR2 SMNVEV (reference sequence). The CDR3 contains 15 residues. This chain's CDR3 is CASRAGTAGNQPQHF. The CDR3 DNA follows: TGTGCCAGCAGGGCCGGGACAGCCGGCAATCAGCCCCAGCATTTT.

The chain is built from TRBV6-5 and TRBJ1-4; 7 bases are a match to TRBD1. The germline gives CDR1 MNHEY, CDR2 SVGAGI. J lost 10 bases, V lost 4 bases, and 6 bases had no gene match. This CDR3 has 13 amino acids. This chain's CDR3 is CASSSRQGGKLFF. CDR3 in DNA: TGTGCCAGCAGTTCCAGACAGGGAGGAAAACTGTTTTTT.

This clone was seen a handful of times. V gene TRBV2 combines with J gene TRBJ1-5, with 8 bases identical to TRBD1. Germline assignment: CDR1 SNHLY and CDR2 FYNNEI. The CDR3 is 16 residues long. The J segment lost 3 bases and the V segment lost 4 bases, leaving 8 bases of the junction unmatched. The CDR3 loop reads CASSGGTGLINQPQHF. In DNA form, the CDR3 reads TGTGCCAGCAGTGGGGGGACAGGTCTTATCAATCAGCCCCAGCATTTT.

The chain links TRBV4-3 to TRBJ1-5; the D is unclear. Trimming removed 3 bases from V and 2 bases from J, with 14 bases in between. Germline-derived CDR1 and CDR2 are LGHNA and YSLEER. CDR3 length: 16 residues. This chain's CDR3 is CASSQGWGEGNQPQHF. The CDR3 DNA reads as TGCGCCAGCAGCCAGGGCTGGGGAGAGGGCAATCAGCCCCAGCATTTT.

Turning to this clone: This same CDR3 is encoded by further DNA sequences in the sample. The CDR3 loop reads CASSLGSSGGRTDTQYF. The CDR3 nucleotides are TGCGCCAGCAGCTTGGGATCTAGCGGGGGCCGCACAGATACGCAGTATTTT. The rearrangement links TRBV5-1 to TRBJ2-3, with 10 bases lining up with TRBD2. The germline gives CDR1 SGHRS, CDR2 YFSETQ. This CDR3 region has 17 residues. The junction had 5 bases not matched to a gene; V was cut back by 0 bases and J by 1 base. The whole variable domain, filled in from reference TRBV5-1 and TRBJ2-3, reads KAGVTQTPRYLIKTRGQQVTLSCSPISGHRSVSWYQQTPGQGLQFLFEYFSETQRNKGNFPGRFSGRQFSNSRSEMNVSTLELGDSALYLCASSLGSSGGRTDTQYFGPGTRLTVL.

The chain is built from TRBV6-2 or TRBV6-3 and TRBJ1-1, with D tentatively TRBD1 (6 bases). Germline lookup yields CDR1 MNHEY and CDR2 SVGEGT. CDR3 length: 18 amino acids. Trimming stripped 2 bases from V and 5 bases from J, with 24 bases between. CDR3 bases: TGTGCCAGCAGTTACCCAAGCCAGGGGCGTGTGGAATTGACTGAAGCTTTCTTT. This codes for CASSYPSQGRVELTEAFF.

CDR3 bases: TGTGCCAGCTCACCACCTGGGGCCATGAACACTGAAGCTTTCTTT. Translating gives CASSPPGAMNTEAFF. The V and J genes are TRBV18 and TRBJ1-1; TRBD1 might be the D (5 bases). Germline lookup yields CDR1 KGHSH and CDR2 LQKENI. The CDR3 is made up of 15 amino acids. V lost 0 bases and J lost 0, with 8 bases in between.

This clone was seen a handful of times. V and J are TRBV30 and TRBJ2-7, with TRBD2 as a possible D gene (5 bases). This CDR3 has 14 amino acids. The V gene lost 3 bases and the J gene lost 7 bases, with 19 bases spanning the gap. Germline loops: CDR1 GTSNPN, CDR2 SVGIG (reference sequence). The CDR3 loop is CAWSKRGISGEQYF. The DNA of the CDR3 is TGTGCCTGGAGCAAACGGGGAATCTCGGGGGAGCAGTACTTC. Drawing the rest from reference TRBV30 and TRBJ2-7, the complete variable domain is SQTIHQWPATLVQPVGSPLSLECTVEGTSNPNLYWYRQAAGRGLQLLFYSVGIGQISSEVPQNLSASRPQDRQFILSSKKLLLSDSGFYLCAWSKRGISGEQYFGPGTRLTVT.

This clone turned up a few times. The chain joins TRBV2 to TRBJ1-2; 9 nucleotides line up with TRBD1. The CDR3 length is 13 residues. V lost 6 bases, J lost 7 bases, and 6 bases stayed unmatched. From germline, CDR1 is SNHLY and CDR2 FYNNEI. The CDR3 DNA follows: TGTGCCAGCAGCCCCACAGGGGGCTCTGGCTACACCTTC. This codes for CASSPTGGSGYTF.

This sequence joins TRBV6-2 or TRBV6-3 and TRBJ2-7; TRBD1 aligns across 7 bases. Unmatched junction bases numbered 16, after V lost 4 bases and J lost 7 bases. Germline V gene data show CDR1 as MNHEY and CDR2 as SVGEGT. The CDR3 is made up of 16 amino acids. The CDR3 sequence is CASSSLTGRAGAEQYV. CDR3 DNA sequence: TGTGCCAGCAGTTCCTTGACAGGGCGTGCAGGAGCTGAGCAGTACGTC.